This TCR beta chain was documented in a study of OX40 agonist ivuxolimab in advanced cancers. Germline V CDR1 and CDR2: SGDLS, YYNGEE. The CDR3 consists of 16 residues. The V end was cut by 0 bases, the J end by 7 bases, with 16 bases between. TCRdb's copy holds only in-frame clones and misses some; the assay was immunoSEQ multiplex PCR. The sample has more than 85,000 clones; roughly nine tenths are singletons. The J gene is TRBJ2-2, the V gene TRBV9; tentatively, D is TRBD1 (5 bases). This sequence was found in an adult with an advanced solid tumor such as melanoma, head and neck, liver or kidney cancer. The starting material was CD4+ or CD8+ T cells sorted from blood, obtained in a trial of the OX40 agonist ivuxolimab. The CDR3 DNA follows: TGTGCCAGCAGCGTAGACGGCAGGGTTGTTGGCGGGGAGCTGTTTTTT. Its protein is CASSVDGRVVGGELFF.